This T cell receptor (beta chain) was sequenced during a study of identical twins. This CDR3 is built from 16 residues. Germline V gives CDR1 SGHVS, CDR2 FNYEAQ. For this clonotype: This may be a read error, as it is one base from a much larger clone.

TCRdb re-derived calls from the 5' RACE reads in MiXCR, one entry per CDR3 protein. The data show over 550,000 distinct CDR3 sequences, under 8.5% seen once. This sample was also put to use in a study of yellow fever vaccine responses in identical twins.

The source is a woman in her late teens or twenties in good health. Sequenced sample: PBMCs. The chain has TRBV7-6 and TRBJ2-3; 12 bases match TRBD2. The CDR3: CASSSSPSSGGVTLYF. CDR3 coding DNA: TGTGCCAGCAGCTCATCTCCTTCTAGCGGGGGGGTTACGCTGTATTTT. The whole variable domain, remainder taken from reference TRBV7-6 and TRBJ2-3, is GAGVSQSPRYKVTKRGQDVALRCDPISGHVSLYWYRQALGQGPEFLTYFNYEAQQDKSGLPNDRFSAERPEGSISTLTIQRTEQRDSAMYRCASSSSPSSGGVTLYFGPGTRLTVL.